This T cell receptor (beta chain) originates from a study of blood T cell repertoires in COVID-19. Study information: Spain, Italy and the United States supplied samples that represented acute and convalescent COVID-19. PBMCs, B-cell-depleted T cells, or T cells provided the cDNA or gDNA that made up the material.

Per the original methods: Reference gene primer amplification gave estimated nucleated cell counts. Some clones are missing from TCRdb's copy, which holds only in-frame ones; the method was immunoSEQ multiplex PCR. Clone size and the V and J calls come from that table; the DNA yielded D and trimming. The sample lists around 300,000 clones; around nine tenths were seen once. The CDR3 runs 17 residues. The germline CDR1 and CDR2 sequences are SEHNR and FQNEAQ (reference sequence). The J segment lost 0 bases and the V segment lost 1 base, leaving 5 bases of the junction unmatched. This chain joins TRBV7-9 and TRBJ2-1, with TRBD2 identical over 8 bases. The sequence was obtained from a man in his forties or fifties with acute or convalescent COVID-19. Source material: peripheral blood. CDR3 region: CASSLGRGGSSYNEQFF. The CDR3 coding sequence is TGTGCCAGCAGCTTAGGTCGGGGGGGGAGCTCCTACAATGAGCAGTTCTTC.